The next 3 T cell receptor beta chains were all read from a single sample in a study of T cells in Graves' hyperthyroidism and ophthalmopathy. Researchers amplified the TCR beta CDR3 regions from RNA transcripts. Initially, a first-round RT-PCR of the TCR CDR3 employed the HTBI primer set. TCRdb called the multiplex PCR reads again in MiXCR, with one record for every CDR3 protein. The repertoire has hundreds of thousands of distinct CDR3 sequences, around 15% of them found once; the top ten carry approximately 19%. The sample consisted of blood. Receptors were obtained from an older woman with Graves' ophthalmopathy.

The CDR3 sequence is CATSRGQPSETQYF. The CDR3 DNA sequence: TGTGCCACTTCAAGGGGACAGCCCTCAGAGACCCAGTACTTC. The chain links TRBV2 to TRBJ2-5; TRBD1 aligns across 7 bases. The V gene end was trimmed by 10 bases and the J gene end by 4 bases; junction bases not matched to a gene: 12. The germline gives CDR1 SNHLY, CDR2 FYNNEI. The CDR3 loop spans 14 amino acids.

This clonotype was counted many times. V gene TRBV28 combines with J gene TRBJ1-1; D might be TRBD1 (6 bases). V was clipped by 4 bases and J by 12 bases, with 12 bases between them. Germline V lookup: CDR1 MDHEN, CDR2 SYDVKM. The CDR3 extends over 11 amino acids. The CDR3 region is CASSWGPETFF. DNA of the CDR3: TGTGCCAGCAGTTGGGGGCCGGAAACTTTCTTT.

The gene calls are TRBV27 and TRBJ2-1; 14 bases agree with TRBD2. Germline V gives CDR1 MNHEY, CDR2 SMNVEV (reference sequence). The length of the CDR3 is 19 residues. Losses at the gene ends were 4 bases for V and 0 bases for J; bases not matched to a gene: 8. CDR3: CASSSRLAGGPGSYNEQFF. Here the CDR3 DNA reads TGTGCCAGCAGTTCCAGACTAGCGGGAGGGCCCGGCTCCTACAATGAGCAGTTCTTC.